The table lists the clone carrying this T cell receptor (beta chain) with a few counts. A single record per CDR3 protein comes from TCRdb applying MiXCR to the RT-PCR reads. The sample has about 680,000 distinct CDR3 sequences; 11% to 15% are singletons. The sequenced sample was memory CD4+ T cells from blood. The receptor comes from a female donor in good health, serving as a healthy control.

The CDR3 sequence: CASTKGVRNQPQHF. The CDR3 DNA is TGTGCCAGCACTAAGGGAGTACGCAATCAGCCCCAGCATTTT. V gene TRBV6-2 or TRBV6-3 combines with J gene TRBJ1-5; no reliable D call. V gave up 7 bases and J gave up 2 bases, with 12 bases separating them. Germline V gene lookup returns CDR1 MNHEY and CDR2 SVGEGT. This CDR3 region has 14 residues.